This section outlines one T cell receptor beta chain sequence together with its context. This sample is drawn from a study of blood T cell repertoires in COVID-19. The wider study: Samples representing acute and convalescent COVID-19 were sourced from the United States, Italy and Spain. T cells, B-cell-depleted T cells, or PBMCs provided the cDNA or gDNA that served as material.

Enrolled through a virtual design, the participants were between about 18 and 89 years of age and came from under 25 US areas. The CDR3 extends over 12 amino acids. Germline V lookup: CDR1 WSHSY, CDR2 SAAADI. V dropped 6 bases and J dropped 5; count of bases not matched to a gene: 2. Per the authors' pipeline: Amplified reference gene primers provided the basis for estimating nucleated cell counts. Sequenced by immunoSEQ multiplex PCR; TCRdb stores in-frame clones only, minus some. V and J calls and clone size are those listed in that table; D and trimming were worked out from the DNA. The data show about 210,000 clones, roughly 90% seen once.

Specimen: PBMCs or T cells enriched from blood (not recorded which). This chain uses TRBV10-2 with TRBJ2-7; 9 bases match TRBD2. This TCR was sampled from a woman between 18 and 30 years old who had recovered from COVID-19. CDR3 DNA: TGCGCCAGCAGAGCGGGGGGCCACGAGCAGTACTTC. Its protein product is CASRAGGHEQYF.